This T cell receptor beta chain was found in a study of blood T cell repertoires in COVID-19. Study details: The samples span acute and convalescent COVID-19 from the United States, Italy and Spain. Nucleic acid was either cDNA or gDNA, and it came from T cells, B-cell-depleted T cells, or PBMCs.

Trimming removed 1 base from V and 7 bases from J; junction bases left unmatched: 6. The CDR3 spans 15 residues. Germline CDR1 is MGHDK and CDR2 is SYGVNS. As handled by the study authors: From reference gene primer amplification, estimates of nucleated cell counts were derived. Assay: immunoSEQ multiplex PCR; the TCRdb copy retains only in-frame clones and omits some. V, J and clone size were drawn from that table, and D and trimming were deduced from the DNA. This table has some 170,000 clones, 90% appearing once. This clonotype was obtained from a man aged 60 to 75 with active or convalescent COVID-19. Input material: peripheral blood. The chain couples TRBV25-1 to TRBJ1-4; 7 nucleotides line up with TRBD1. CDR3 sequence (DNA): TGTGCCAGCAGTGAATTCAGGGGGGCGAGTGAAAAACTGTTTTTT. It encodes CASSEFRGASEKLFF.